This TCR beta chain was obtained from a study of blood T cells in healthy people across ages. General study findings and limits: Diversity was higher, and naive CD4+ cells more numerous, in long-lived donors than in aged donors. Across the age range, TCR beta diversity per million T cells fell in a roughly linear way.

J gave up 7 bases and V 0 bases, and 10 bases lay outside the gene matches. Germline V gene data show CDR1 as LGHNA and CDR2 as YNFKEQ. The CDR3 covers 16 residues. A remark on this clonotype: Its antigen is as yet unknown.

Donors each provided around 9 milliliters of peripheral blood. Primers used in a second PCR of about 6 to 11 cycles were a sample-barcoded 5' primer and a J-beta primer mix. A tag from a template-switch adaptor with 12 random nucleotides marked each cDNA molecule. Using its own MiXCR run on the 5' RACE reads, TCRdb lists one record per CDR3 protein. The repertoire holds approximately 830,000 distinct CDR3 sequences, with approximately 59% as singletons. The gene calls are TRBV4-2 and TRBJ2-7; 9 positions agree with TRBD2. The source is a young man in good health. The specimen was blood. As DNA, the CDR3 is TGTGCCAGCAGCCAAGATTTAGCTAGCGGGGTGAGGGAGCAGTACTTC. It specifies CASSQDLASGVREQYF.